Below, 5 T cell receptor beta chains from the same sample are listed, as sequenced in a study of blood T cell repertoires in COVID-19. Using immunoSEQ multiplex PCR, the repertoire was profiled, and TCRdb retains in-frame clones only, with some absent. This sample has under 300,000 clones; 70% to 90% occur once, and the top ten carry 9.5% to 12%. The sample was peripheral blood. The receptor set was obtained from a woman in her seventies with acute or convalescent COVID-19.

The chain joins TRBV2 to TRBJ1-1, with 10 bases fitting TRBD1. The V gene's germline CDR1 is SNHLY and CDR2 FYNNEI. This CDR3 contains 16 residues. The J segment lost 7 bases and the V segment lost 6 bases, leaving 14 bases of the junction unmatched. For the CDR3, the DNA is TGTGCCAGCAGGCCGACAGGGGGCGAAGTGTCGGATGAAGCTTTCTTT. It translates to CASRPTGGEVSDEAFF.

The chain recombines TRBV7-8 with TRBJ1-1; 9 positions match TRBD1. This CDR3 region has 14 residues. Germline V lookup: CDR1 SGHVS, CDR2 FQNEAQ. The junction had 2 bases not matched to a gene; V was cut back by 5 bases and J by 1 base. CDR3 nucleotide sequence: TGTGCCAGCAGCGAGGACAGGGGGAACACTGAAGCTTTCTTT. This sequence encodes CASSEDRGNTEAFF.

This chain links TRBV7-6 with TRBJ1-5; D remains unclear. Germline assignment: CDR1 SGHVS and CDR2 FNYEAQ. V gave up 4 bases and J gave up 6 bases, with 7 bases separating them. The CDR3 length is 12 residues. CDR3 residues: CASSYLGQPQHF. The CDR3 DNA reads TGTGCCAGCAGCTACCTCGGTCAGCCCCAGCATTTT.

Comment on this clone: The same CDR3 is also encoded by other DNA sequences in this sample. This rearrangement joins TRBV29-1 to TRBJ1-2; the D is unclear. The CDR3 runs to 11 residues. CDR1 SQVTM and CDR2 ANQGSEA come from the germline V gene. Deletions cut 3 bases from V and 3 bases from J, with 5 bases between. The CDR3 spells CSVDRDYGYTF. Here the CDR3 DNA reads TGCAGCGTTGATAGAGACTATGGCTACACCTTC.

Details on this clone: The same CDR3 can be traced to other DNA sequences in this sample. The chain recombines TRBV12-3 or TRBV12-4 with TRBJ2-1, with D hard to call. The ends were cut back, 1 base at V and 9 bases at J, with 4 bases in the middle. CDR3 length equals 11 residues. The CDR3 region is CASSLGGEQFF. CDR3 nucleotides: TGTGCCAGCAGTTTAGGCGGTGAGCAGTTCTTC.